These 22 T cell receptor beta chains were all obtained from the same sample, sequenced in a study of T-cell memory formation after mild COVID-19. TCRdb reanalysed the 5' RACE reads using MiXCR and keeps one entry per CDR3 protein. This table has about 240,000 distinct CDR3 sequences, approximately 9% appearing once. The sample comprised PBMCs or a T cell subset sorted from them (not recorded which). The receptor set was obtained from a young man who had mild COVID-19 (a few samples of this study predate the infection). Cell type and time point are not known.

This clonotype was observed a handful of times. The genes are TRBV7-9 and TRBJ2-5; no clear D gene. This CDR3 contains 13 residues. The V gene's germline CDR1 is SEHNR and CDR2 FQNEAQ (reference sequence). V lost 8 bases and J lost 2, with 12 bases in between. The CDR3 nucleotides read TGTGCCAGCCACCGACCGACTCAAGAGACCCAGTACTTC. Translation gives CASHRPTQETQYF.

The CDR3, as DNA: TGTGCCAGCATTAGGCAATCGGGGGAGACCCAGTACTTC. This codes for CASIRQSGETQYF. This chain connects TRBV12-3 or TRBV12-4 to TRBJ2-5; TRBD2 might be the D (5 bases). V lost 7 bases, J lost 5 bases, and 14 bases lay in between. The CDR3 covers 13 residues.

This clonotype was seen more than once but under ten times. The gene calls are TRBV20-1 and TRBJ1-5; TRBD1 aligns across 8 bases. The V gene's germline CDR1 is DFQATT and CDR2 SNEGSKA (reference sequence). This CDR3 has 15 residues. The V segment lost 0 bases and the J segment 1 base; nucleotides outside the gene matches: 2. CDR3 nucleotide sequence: TGCAGTGCTAGAGATCGACAGGGGAGCAATCAGCCCCAGCATTTT. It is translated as CSARDRQGSNQPQHF.

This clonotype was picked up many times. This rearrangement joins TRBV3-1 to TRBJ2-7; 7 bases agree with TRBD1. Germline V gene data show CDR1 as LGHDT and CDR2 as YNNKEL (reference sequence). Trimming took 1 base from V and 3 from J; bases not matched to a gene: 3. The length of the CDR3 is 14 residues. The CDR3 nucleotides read TGTGCCAGCAGCCAAGTCACAGGGGACTACGAGCAGTACTTC. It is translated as CASSQVTGDYEQYF.

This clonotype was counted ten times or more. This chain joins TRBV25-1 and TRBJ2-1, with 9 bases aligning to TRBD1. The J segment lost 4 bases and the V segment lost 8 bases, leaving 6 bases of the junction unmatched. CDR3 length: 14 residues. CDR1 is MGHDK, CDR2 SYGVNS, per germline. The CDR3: CASGAGQGYNEQFF. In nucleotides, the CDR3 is TGTGCCAGCGGGGCAGGACAGGGGTACAATGAGCAGTTCTTC.

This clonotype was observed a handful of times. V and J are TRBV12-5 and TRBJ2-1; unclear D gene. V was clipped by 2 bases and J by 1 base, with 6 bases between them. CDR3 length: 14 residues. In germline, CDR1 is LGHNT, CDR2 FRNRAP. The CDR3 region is CASGLMGSYNEQFF. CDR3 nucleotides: TGTGCTAGTGGTTTGATGGGGTCCTACAATGAGCAGTTCTTC.

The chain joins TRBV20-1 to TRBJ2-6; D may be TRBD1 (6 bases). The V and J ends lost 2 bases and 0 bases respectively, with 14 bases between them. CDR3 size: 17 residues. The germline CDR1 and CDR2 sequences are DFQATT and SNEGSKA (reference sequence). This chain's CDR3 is CSARNQGSSSGANVLTF. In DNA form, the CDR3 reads TGCAGTGCTAGAAATCAGGGGTCAAGCTCTGGGGCCAACGTCCTGACTTTC.

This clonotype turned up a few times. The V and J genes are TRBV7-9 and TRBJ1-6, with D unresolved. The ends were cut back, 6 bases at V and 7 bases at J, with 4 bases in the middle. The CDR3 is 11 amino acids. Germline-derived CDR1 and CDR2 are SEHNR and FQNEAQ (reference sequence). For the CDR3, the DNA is TGTGCCAGCAGTCAGAATTCACCCCTCCACTTT. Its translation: CASSQNSPLHF.

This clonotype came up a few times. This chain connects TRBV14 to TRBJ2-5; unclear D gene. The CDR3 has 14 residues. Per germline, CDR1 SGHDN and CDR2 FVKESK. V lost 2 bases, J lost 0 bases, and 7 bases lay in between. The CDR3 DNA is TGTGCCAGCAGCCAATGGAGTGACCAAGAGACCCAGTACTTC. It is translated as CASSQWSDQETQYF.

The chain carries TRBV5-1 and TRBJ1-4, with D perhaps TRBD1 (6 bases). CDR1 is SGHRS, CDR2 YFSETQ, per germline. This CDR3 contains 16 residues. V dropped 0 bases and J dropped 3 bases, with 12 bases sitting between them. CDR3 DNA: TGCGCCAGCAGCTTGGAAAGGGGGGGAGCTAATGAAAAACTGTTTTTT. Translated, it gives CASSLERGGANEKLFF. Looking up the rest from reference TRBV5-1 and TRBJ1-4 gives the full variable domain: KAGVTQTPRYLIKTRGQQVTLSCSPISGHRSVSWYQQTPGQGLQFLFEYFSETQRNKGNFPGRFSGRQFSNSRSEMNVSTLELGDSALYLCASSLERGGANEKLFFGSGTQLSVL.

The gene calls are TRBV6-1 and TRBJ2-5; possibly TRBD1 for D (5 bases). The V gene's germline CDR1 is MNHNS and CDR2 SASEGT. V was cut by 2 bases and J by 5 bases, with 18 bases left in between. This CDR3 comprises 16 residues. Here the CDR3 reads CASSESSTKGFETQYF. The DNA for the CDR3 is TGTGCCAGCAGTGAATCAAGTACGAAGGGGTTTGAGACCCAGTACTTC.

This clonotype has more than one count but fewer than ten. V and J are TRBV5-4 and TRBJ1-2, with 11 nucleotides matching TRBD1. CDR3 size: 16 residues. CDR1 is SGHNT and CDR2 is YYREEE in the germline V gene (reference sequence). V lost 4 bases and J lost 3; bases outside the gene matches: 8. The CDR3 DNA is TGTGCCAGCAGCCCGGGGACAGGGGGTTTGGACTATGGCTACACCTTC. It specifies CASSPGTGGLDYGYTF.

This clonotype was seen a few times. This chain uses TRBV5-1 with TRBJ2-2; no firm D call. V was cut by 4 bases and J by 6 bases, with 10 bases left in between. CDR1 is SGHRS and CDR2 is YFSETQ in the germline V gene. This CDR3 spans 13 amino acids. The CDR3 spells CASSLVLSGELFF. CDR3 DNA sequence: TGCGCCAGCAGCCTGGTGCTCTCCGGGGAGCTGTTTTTT.

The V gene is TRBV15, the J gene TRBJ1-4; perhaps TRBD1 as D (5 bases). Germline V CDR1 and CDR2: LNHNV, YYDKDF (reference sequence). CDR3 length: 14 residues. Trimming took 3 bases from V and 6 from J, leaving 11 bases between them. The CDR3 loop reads CATSRWGGDEKLFF. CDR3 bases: TGTGCCACCAGCAGGTGGGGGGGGGATGAAAAACTGTTTTTT.

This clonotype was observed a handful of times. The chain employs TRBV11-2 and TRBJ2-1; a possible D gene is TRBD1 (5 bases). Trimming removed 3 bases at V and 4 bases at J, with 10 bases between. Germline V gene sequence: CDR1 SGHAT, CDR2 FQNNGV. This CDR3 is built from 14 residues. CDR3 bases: TGTGCCAGCAGCTTGGGGCCGGAGTACAATGAGCAGTTCTTC. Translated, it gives CASSLGPEYNEQFF.

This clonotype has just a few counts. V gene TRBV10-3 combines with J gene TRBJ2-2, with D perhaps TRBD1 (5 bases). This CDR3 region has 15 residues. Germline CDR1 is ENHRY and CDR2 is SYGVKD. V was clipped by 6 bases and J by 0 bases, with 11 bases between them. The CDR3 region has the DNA TGTGCCATCAGCGCGGACACGTCGAACACCGGGGAGCTGTTTTTT. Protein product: CAISADTSNTGELFF.

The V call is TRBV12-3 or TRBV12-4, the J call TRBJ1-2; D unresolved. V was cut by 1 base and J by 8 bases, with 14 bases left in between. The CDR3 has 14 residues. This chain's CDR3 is CASSLGRWFAGYTF. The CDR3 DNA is TGTGCCAGCAGTTTAGGACGGTGGTTCGCGGGCTACACCTTC.

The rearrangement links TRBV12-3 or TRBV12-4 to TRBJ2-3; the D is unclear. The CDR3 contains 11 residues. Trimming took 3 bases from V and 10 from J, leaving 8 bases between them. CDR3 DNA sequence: TGTGCCAGCAGTTTCGGTCCCTCGCAGTATTTT. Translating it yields CASSFGPSQYF.

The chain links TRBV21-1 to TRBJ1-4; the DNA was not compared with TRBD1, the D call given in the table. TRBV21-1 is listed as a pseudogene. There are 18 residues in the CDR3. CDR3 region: CASSAQGDITATNEKLFF. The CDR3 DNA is TGTGCCAGCAGCGCCCAAGGGGATATCACAGCAACTAATGAAAAACTGTTTTTT.

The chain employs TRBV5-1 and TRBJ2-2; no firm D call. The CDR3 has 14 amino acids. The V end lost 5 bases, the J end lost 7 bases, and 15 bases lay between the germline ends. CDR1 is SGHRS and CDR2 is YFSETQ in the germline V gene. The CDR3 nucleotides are TGCGCCAGCAGGACGATGGGATTTAACGGGGAGCTGTTTTTT. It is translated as CASRTMGFNGELFF.

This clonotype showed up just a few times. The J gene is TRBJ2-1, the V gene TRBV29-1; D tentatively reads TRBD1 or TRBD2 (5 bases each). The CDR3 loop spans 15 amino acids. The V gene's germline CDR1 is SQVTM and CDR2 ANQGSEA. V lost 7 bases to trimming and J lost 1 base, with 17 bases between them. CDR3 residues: CSADRGLRSYNEQFF. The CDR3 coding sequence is TGCAGCGCTGACCGGGGCCTAAGATCCTACAATGAGCAGTTCTTC.

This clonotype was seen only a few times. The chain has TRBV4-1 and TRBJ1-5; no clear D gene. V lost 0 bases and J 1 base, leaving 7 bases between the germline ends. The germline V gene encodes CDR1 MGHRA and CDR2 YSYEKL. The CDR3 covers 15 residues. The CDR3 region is CASSQDMGSNQPQHF. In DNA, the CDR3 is TGCGCCAGCAGCCAAGATATGGGGAGCAATCAGCCCCAGCATTTT.